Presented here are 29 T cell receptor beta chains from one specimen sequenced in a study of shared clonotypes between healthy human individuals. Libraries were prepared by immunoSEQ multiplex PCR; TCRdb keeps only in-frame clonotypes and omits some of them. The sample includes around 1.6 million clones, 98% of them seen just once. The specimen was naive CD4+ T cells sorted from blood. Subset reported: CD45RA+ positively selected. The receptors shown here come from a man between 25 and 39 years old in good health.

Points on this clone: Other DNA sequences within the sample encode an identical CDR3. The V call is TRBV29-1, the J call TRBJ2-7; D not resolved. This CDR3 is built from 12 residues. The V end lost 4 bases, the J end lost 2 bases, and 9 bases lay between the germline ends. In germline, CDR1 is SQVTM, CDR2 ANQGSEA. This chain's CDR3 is CSVVVGPYEQYF. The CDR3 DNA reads TGCAGCGTTGTTGTTGGTCCCTACGAGCAGTACTTC.

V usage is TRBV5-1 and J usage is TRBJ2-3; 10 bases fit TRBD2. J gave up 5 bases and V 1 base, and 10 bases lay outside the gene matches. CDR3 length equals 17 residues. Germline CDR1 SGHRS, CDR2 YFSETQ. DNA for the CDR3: TGCGCCAGCAGCTTGAGAGTAGCGGGAGGCTTCGGAGATACGCAGTATTTT. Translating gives CASSLRVAGGFGDTQYF.

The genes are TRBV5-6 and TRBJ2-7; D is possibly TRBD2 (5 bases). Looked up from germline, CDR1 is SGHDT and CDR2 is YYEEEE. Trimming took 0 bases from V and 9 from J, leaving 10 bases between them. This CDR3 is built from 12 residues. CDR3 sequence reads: CASSLGEQGQYF. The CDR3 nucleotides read TGTGCCAGCAGCTTGGGGGAGCAAGGGCAGTACTTC.

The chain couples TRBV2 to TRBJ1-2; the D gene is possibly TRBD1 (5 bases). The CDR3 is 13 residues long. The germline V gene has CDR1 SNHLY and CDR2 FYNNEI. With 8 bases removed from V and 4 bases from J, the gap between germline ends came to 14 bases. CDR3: CASGDQPLYGYTF. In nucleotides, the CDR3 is TGTGCCAGCGGGGACCAACCCCTCTATGGCTACACCTTC.

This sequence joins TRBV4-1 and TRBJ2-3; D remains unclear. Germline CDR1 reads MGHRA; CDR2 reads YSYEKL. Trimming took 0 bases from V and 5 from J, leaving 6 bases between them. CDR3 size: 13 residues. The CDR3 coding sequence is TGCGCCAGCAGCCAAGAATTGAGAGATACGCAGTATTTT. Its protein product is CASSQELRDTQYF.

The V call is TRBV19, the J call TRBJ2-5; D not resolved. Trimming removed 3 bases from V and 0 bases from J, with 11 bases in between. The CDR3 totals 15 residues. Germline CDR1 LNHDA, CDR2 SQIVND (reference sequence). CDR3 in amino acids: CASSIFSENQETQYF. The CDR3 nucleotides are TGTGCCAGTAGTATCTTTTCGGAAAACCAAGAGACCCAGTACTTC.

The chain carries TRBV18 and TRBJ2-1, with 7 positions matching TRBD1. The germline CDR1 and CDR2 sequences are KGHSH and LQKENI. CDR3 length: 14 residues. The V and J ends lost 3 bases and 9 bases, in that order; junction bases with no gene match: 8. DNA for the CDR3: TGTGCCAGCTCACCGCTGCGGACAGGCGGTGAGCAGTTCTTC. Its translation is CASSPLRTGGEQFF. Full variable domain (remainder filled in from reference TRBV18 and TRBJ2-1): NAGVMQNPRHLVRRRGQEARLRCSPMKGHSHVYWYRQLPEEGLKFMVYLQKENIIDESGMPKERFSAEFPKEGPSILRIQQVVRGDSAAYFCASSPLRTGGEQFFGPGTRLTVL.

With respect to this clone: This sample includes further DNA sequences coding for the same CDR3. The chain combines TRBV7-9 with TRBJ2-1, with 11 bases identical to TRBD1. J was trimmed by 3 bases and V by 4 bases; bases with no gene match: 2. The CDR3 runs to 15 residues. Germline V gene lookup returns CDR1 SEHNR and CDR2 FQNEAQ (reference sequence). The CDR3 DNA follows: TGTGCCAGCAGCTCGGGACAGGGGGACTACAATGAGCAGTTCTTC. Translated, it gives CASSSGQGDYNEQFF.

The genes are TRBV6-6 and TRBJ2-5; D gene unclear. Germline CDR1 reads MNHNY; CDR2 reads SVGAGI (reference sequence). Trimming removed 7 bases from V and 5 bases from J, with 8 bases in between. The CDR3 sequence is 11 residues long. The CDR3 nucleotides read TGTGCCAGCAAAAGATTGGAGACCCAGTACTTC. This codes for CASKRLETQYF.

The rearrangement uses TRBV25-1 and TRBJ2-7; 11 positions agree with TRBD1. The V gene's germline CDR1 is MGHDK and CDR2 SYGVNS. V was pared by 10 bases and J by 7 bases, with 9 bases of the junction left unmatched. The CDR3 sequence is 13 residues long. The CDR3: CATDRGRASEQYF. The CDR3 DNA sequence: TGTGCCACGGACAGGGGGCGCGCGTCTGAGCAGTACTTC.

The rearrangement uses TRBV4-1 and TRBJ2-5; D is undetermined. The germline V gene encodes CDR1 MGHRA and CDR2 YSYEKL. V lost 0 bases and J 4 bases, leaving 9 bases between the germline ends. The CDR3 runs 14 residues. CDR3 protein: CASSQEFRRETQYF. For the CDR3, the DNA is TGCGCCAGCAGCCAAGAATTTCGGAGAGAGACCCAGTACTTC.

CDR3 nucleotide sequence: TGTGCCAGCAGCGTAGCGGCTAGCGGGGCTTACAATGAGCAGTTCTTC. This gives the protein CASSVAASGAYNEQFF. V usage is TRBV9 and J usage is TRBJ2-1, with TRBD2 identical over 9 bases. J was trimmed by 4 bases and V by 0 bases; bases with no gene match: 5. In germline, CDR1 is SGDLS, CDR2 YYNGEE. This CDR3 has 16 residues. Combining the CDR3 with reference TRBV9 and TRBJ2-1 gives the whole variable domain DSGVTQTPKHLITATGQRVTLRCSPRSGDLSVYWYQQSLDQGLQFLIQYYNGEERAKGNILERFSAQQFPDLHSELNLSSLELGDSALYFCASSVAASGAYNEQFFGPGTRLTVL.

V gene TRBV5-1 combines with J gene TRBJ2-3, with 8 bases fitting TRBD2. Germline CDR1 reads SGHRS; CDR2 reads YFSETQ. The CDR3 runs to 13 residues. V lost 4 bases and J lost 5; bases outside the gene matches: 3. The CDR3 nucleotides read TGCGCCAGCAGCGTTAGCGGGGTAGATACGCAGTATTTT. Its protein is CASSVSGVDTQYF.

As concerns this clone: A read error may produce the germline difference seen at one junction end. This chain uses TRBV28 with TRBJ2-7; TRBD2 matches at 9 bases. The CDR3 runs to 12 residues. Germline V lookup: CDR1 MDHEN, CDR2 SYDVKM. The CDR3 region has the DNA TGTGCCAGCAGTTTTAACCTCAGGACTAGCGTGTTC. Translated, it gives CASSFNLRTSVF.

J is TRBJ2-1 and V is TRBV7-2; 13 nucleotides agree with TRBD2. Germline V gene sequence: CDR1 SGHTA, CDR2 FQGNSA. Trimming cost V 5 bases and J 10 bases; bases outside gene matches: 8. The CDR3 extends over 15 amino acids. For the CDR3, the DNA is TGTGCCAGCAGCCAGCGGACTAGCGGGAGCGGAGAGCAGTTCTTC. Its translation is CASSQRTSGSGEQFF.

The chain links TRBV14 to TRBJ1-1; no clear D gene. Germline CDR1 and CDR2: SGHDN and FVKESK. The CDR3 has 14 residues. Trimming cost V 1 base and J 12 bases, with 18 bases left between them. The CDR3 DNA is TGTGCCAGCAGCCAAGCCTTATACCCCTCAGTAACTTTCTTT. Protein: CASSQALYPSVTFF.

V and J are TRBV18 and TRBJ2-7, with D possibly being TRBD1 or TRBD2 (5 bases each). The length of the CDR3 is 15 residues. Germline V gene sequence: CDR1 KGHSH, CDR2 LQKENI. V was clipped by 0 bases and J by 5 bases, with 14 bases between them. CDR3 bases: TGTGCCAGCTCACCACCACGGGGCTCGGGGAACGAGCAGTACTTC. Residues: CASSPPRGSGNEQYF.

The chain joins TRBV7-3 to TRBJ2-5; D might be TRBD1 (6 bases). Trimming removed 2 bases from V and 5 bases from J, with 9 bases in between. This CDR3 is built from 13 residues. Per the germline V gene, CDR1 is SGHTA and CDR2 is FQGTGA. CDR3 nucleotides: TGTGCCAGCAGCTTAGTAGGGGGTGAGACCCAGTACTTC. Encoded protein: CASSLVGGETQYF.

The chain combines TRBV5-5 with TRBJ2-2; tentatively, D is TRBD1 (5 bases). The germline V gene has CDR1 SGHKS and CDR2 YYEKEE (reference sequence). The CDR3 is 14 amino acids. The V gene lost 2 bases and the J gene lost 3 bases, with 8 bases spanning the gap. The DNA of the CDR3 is TGTGCCAGCAGCTTAGGGGTGGACACCGGGGAGCTGTTTTTT. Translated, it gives CASSLGVDTGELFF.

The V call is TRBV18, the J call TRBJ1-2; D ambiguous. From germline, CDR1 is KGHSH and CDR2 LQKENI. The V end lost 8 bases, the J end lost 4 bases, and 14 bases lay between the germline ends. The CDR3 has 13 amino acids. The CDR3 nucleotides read TGTGCCAGCCATCTTTCAAGTACCTATGGCTACACCTTC. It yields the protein CASHLSSTYGYTF.

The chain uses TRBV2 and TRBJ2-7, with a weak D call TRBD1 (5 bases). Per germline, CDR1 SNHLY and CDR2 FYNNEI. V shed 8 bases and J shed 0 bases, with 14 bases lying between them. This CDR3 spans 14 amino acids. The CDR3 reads CASHQGTYSYEQYF. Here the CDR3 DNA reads TGTGCCAGCCACCAGGGCACCTACTCCTACGAGCAGTACTTC.

CDR3 protein: CASSLSFRAETQYF. DNA of the CDR3: TGTGCCAGCAGTTTATCGTTCAGAGCAGAGACCCAGTACTTC. The chain uses TRBV27 and TRBJ2-5; D is ambiguous. V was cut by 0 bases and J by 4 bases, with 9 bases left in between. The CDR3 has 14 residues. Per germline, CDR1 MNHEY and CDR2 SMNVEV (reference sequence).

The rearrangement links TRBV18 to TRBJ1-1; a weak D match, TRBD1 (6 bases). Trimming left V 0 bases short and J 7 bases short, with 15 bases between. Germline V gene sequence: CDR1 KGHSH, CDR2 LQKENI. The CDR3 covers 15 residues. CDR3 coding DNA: TGTGCCAGCTCACCACCGAAACCGGGGGGGCTTGAAGCTTTCTTT. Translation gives CASSPPKPGGLEAFF.

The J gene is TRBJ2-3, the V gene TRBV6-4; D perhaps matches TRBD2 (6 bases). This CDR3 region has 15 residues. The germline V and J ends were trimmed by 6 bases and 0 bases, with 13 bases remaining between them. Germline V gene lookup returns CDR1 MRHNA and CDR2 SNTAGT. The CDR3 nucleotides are TGTGCCAGCAGGATTAGCGGATCTAGCACAGATACGCAGTATTTT. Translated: CASRISGSSTDTQYF.

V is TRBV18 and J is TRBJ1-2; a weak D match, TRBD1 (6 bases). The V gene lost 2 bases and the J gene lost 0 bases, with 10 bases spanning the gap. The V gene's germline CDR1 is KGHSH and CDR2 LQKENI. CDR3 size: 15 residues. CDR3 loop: CASSPSGTSNYGYTF. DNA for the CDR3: TGTGCCAGCTCACCAAGTGGGACATCTAACTATGGCTACACCTTC.

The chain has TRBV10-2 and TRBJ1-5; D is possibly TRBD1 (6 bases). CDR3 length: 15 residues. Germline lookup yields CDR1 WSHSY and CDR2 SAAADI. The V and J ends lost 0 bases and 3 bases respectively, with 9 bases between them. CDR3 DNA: TGCGCCAGCAGTGAGTCGACAGGCACCAATCAGCCCCAGCATTTT. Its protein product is CASSESTGTNQPQHF.

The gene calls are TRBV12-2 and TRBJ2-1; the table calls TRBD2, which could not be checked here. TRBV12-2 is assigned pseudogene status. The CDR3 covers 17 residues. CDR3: CASRLAPEKRGHNEQFF. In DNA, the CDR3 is TGTGCAAGTCGCTTAGCCCCGGAAAAGCGGGGACACAATGAGCAGTTCTTC.

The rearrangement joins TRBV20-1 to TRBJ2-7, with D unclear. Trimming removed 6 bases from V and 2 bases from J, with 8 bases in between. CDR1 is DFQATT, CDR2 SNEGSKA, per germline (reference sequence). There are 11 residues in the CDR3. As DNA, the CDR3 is TGCAGTGCCCAAGAGGCCTACGAGCAGTACTTC. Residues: CSAQEAYEQYF.

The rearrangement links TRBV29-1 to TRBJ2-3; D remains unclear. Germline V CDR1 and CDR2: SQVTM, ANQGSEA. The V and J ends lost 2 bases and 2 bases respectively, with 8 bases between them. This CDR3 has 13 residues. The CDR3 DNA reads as TGCAGCGTTGAAATACAGTACACAGATACGCAGTATTTT. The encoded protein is CSVEIQYTDTQYF.